This is a list of T cell receptor beta chains from one sample in a study of cytomegalovirus exposure and HLA in healthy donors. Sequencing was performed with immunoSEQ multiplex PCR; in TCRdb, only in-frame clones are kept and a portion is missing. The sample includes over 95,000 clones, about 79% seen only once; the top ten take approximately 1.9%. Material for sequencing was PBMCs. These receptors all stem from a human donor in good health. CDR3s include the opening cysteine and the closing phenylalanine or tryptophan. Fields, in order: CDR3 length, J gene, clone size, V gene, D gene, CDR3 DNA, CDR3 protein. A D gene is named only where the DNA matches it firmly. A row's size may be missing; if present it is once, few, many or a size class.

>15|TRBJ1-1|-|TRBV5-1|TRBD1
TGCGCCAGCAGTCCTGTGCCTGGGACAGCAAGTGAAGCTTTCTTT
CASSPVPGTASEAFF
>16|TRBJ2-5|few|TRBV13|TRBD1
TGTGCCAGCAGCGTACAACAGGGGGCAGGAAAAGAGACCCAGTACTTC
CASSVQQGAGKETQYF
>14|TRBJ1-5|-|TRBV6-9|-
TGTGCCAGCAGTCAACTCCGACAGTACCAGCCCCAGCATTTT
CASSQLRQYQPQHF
>12|TRBJ1-1|-|TRBV5-1|-
TGCGCCAGCAGCTCCTCCGGGACTGAAGCTTTCTTT
CASSSSGTEAFF
>14|TRBJ2-1|-|TRBV10-2|TRBD2
TGCGCCAGCAGTGAGTCTCCTAGCGGGAGTGAGCAGTTCTTC
CASSESPSGSEQFF
>17|TRBJ1-2|-|TRBV7-2|TRBD1
TGTGCCAGCAGCCCTGGCCCCCACCTGGACAGGGACTATGGCTACACCTTC
CASSPGPHLDRDYGYTF
>11|TRBJ2-5|-|TRBV20-1|-
TGCAGTGCCCCGGAGTTGGAGACCCAGTACTTC
CSAPELETQYF
>12|TRBJ2-3|-|TRBV29-1|TRBD1
TGCAGCGTTGAGACAGGGGGGGATACGCAGTATTTT
CSVETGGDTQYF
>12|TRBJ2-1|-|TRBV9|-
TGTGCCAGCAGCACAGCTTACAATGAGCAGTTCTTC
CASSTAYNEQFF
>15|TRBJ2-1|few|TRBV27|TRBD2
TGTGCCAGCAGTTTCCTCGGGACTAGGGGCAATGAGCAGTTCTTC
CASSFLGTRGNEQFF
>15|TRBJ2-2|-|TRBV5-1|-
TGCGCCAGCAGCTTGGACGTGAGATCCACCGGGGAGCTGTTTTTT
CASSLDVRSTGELFF
>13|TRBJ1-2|-|TRBV7-9|-
TGTGCCAGCAGCTCCCCAGCGAACTATGGCTACACCTTC
CASSSPANYGYTF
>14|TRBJ1-1|-|TRBV27|-
TGTGCCAGCAAACTGGAAGGTGTAGGGGGATCAGCTTTCTTT
CASKLEGVGGSAFF
>14|TRBJ2-2|once|TRBV9|-
TGTGCCAGCAGCCCCCCGAGGGGGTCCGGGGAGCTGTTTTTT
CASSPPRGSGELFF
>15|TRBJ2-2|-|TRBV7-9|-
TGTGCCAGCAGTTCGGACAGAGAACCCACCGGGGAGCTGTTTTTT
CASSSDREPTGELFF
>13|TRBJ1-5|once|TRBV5-6|-
TGTGCCAGCAGCTTGACGGGCAATCAGCCCCAGCATTTT
CASSLTGNQPQHF
>13|TRBJ1-1|-|TRBV4-2|-
TGTGCCAGCAGCCAAGCAGGGTCTACTGAAGCTTTCTTT
CASSQAGSTEAFF
>14|TRBJ1-1|-|TRBV28|-
TGTGCCAGCAGCATTTGGGGCGTGAAAACCGAAGCTTTCTTT
CASSIWGVKTEAFF
>15|TRBJ2-7|-|TRBV19|TRBD2
TGTGCCAGTAGTATAGGCGGACTAGACCGGTACGAGCAGTACTTC
CASSIGGLDRYEQYF
>16|TRBJ1-5|few|TRBV30|TRBD1
TGTGCCTGGAGTGTCGAAGGGGGCCCCGCCAATCAGCCCCAGCATTTT
CAWSVEGGPANQPQHF
>15|TRBJ2-1|-|TRBV5-1|-
TGCGCCAGCAGCTTGGATCCCAGCGGGTTGAATGAGCAGTTCTTC
CASSLDPSGLNEQFF
>14|TRBJ2-3|-|TRBV11-2|-
TGTGCCAGCAGTTCAGGAGGGAGGCGAGATACGCAGTATTTT
CASSSGGRRDTQYF
>14|TRBJ1-1|-|TRBV6-5|-
TGTGCCAGCAGTAACAGGGTCATTTACACTGAAGCTTTCTTT
CASSNRVIYTEAFF
>15|TRBJ2-7|few|TRBV27|TRBD1
TGTGCCAGCAGTCAAGAACAGGGGTCGGGGTACGAGCAGTACTTC
CASSQEQGSGYEQYF
>15|TRBJ2-3|-|TRBV6-1|TRBD2
TGTGCCAGCAGTTTACGACTAGCGGCAGGGGATACGCAGTATTTT
CASSLRLAAGDTQYF
>15|TRBJ2-3|few|TRBV6-1|TRBD2
TGTGCCAGCAGCTCAAGCGGGGGAGGCACAGATACGCAGTATTTT
CASSSSGGGTDTQYF
>14|TRBJ2-7|-|TRBV7-2|TRBD1
TGTGCCAGCAGCGTTCAACAGGGGTCCTACGAGCAGTACTTC
CASSVQQGSYEQYF
>16|TRBJ2-6|-|TRBV2|TRBD2
TGTGCCAGCAGTGAATCGGGGGGCTCTGGGGCCAACGTCCTGACTTTC
CASSESGGSGANVLTF
>16|TRBJ1-2|once|TRBV7-9|TRBD1
TGTGCCAGCAGCTTGGGGGGACAGGGCCCGGCGGACGGCTACACCTTC
CASSLGGQGPADGYTF
>14|TRBJ1-1|few|TRBV7-6|-
TGTGCCAGCAGCCCCGAGTTGGGGGGCACTGAAGCTTTCTTT
CASSPELGGTEAFF
>14|TRBJ2-7|-|TRBV6-6|TRBD2
TGTGCCAGCAGTTTAACTAGCGGGAGTTCCGAGCAGTACTTC
CASSLTSGSSEQYF
>15|TRBJ1-4|once|TRBV2|TRBD1
TGTGCCAGCAGCAGACAGGGGAACGGTAATGAAAAACTGTTTTTT
CASSRQGNGNEKLFF
>16|TRBJ1-5|-|TRBV6-5|TRBD1
TGTGCCAGCAGTTACGCCGGGACAGGGGCTAATCAGCCCCAGCATTTT
CASSYAGTGANQPQHF
>15|TRBJ2-1|few|TRBV6-6|-
TGTGCCAGCAGTTACAAAAGGGGCGGATACAATGAGCAGTTCTTC
CASSYKRGGYNEQFF
>13|TRBJ2-1|-|TRBV2|TRBD1
TGTGCCAGCAGTGAGGACAGGGGCCATGAGCAGTTCTTC
CASSEDRGHEQFF
>14|TRBJ2-2|-|TRBV6-6|-
TGTGCCAGCAGTTACTCGACGGGGACCGGGGAGCTGTTTTTT
CASSYSTGTGELFF
>13|TRBJ1-4|-|TRBV10-3|TRBD1
TGTGCCATCAGGGGGACAGGGAGTGAAAAACTGTTTTTT
CAIRGTGSEKLFF
>14|TRBJ2-1|-|TRBV27|-
TGTGCCAGCAGTTTATCGATCCCGGAGGATGAGCAGTTCTTC
CASSLSIPEDEQFF
>18|TRBJ2-1|-|TRBV5-4|TRBD1
TGTGCCAGCAGCTTGGTACGGACAGGGCGGGTTTCCTACAATGAGCAGTTCTTC
CASSLVRTGRVSYNEQFF
>14|TRBJ1-1|-|TRBV6-6|-
TGTGCCAGCACTGCGGGGGCTCTTATCGGGGGAGCTTTCTTT
CASTAGALIGGAFF
>14|TRBJ2-2|-|TRBV19|-
TGTGCCAGTAGCCTGGAGGGCGGCACCGGGGAGCTGTTTTTT
CASSLEGGTGELFF
>17|TRBJ2-2|-|TRBV18|TRBD1
TGTGCCAGCTCACCGATCCCTTCCGGGACAGGGACCGGGGAGCTGTTTTTT
CASSPIPSGTGTGELFF